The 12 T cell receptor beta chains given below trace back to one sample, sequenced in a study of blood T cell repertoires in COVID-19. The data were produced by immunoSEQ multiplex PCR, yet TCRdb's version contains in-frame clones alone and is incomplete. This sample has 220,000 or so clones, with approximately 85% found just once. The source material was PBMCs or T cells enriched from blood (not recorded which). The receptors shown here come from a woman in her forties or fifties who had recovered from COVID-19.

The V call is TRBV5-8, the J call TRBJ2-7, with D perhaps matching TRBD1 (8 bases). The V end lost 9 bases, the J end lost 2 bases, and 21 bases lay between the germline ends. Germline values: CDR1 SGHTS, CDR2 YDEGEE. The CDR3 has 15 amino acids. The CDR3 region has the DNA TGTGCCAACACGCGCCAACAGGGGGGGACCTACGAGCAGTACTTC. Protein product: CANTRQQGGTYEQYF.

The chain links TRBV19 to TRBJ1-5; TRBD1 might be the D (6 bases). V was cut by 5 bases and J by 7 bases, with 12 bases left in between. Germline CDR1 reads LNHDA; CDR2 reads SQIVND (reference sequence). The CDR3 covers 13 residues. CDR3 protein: CASSLLGAQPQHF. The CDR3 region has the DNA TGTGCCAGTAGTTTGCTGGGGGCCCAGCCCCAGCATTTT.

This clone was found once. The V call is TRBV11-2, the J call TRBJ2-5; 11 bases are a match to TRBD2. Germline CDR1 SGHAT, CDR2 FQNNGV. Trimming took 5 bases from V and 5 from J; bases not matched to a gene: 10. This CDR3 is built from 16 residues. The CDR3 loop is CASSGYSGRVPETQYF. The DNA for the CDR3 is TGTGCCAGCAGCGGATATAGCGGGAGGGTACCCGAGACCCAGTACTTC.

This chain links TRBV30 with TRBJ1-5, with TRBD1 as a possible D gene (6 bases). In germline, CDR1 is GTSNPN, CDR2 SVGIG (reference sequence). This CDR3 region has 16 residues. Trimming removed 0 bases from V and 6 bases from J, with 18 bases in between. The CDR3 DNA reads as TGTGCCTGGAGTGTTGGGTTGGACAGTGGCAGTCAGCCCCAGCATTTT. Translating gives CAWSVGLDSGSQPQHF.

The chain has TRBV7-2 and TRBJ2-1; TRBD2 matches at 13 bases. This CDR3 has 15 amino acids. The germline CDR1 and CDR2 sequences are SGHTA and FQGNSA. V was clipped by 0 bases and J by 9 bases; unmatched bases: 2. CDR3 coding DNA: TGTGCCAGCAGCTTAGCACTAGCGGGAGGGGTTGAGCAGTTCTTC. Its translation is CASSLALAGGVEQFF.

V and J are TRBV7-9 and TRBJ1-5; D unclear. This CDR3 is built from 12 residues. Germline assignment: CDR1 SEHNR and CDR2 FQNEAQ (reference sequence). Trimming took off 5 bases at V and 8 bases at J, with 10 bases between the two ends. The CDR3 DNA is TGTGCCAGCAGCCAATCAGCGGAGCCCCAGCATTTT. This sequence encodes CASSQSAEPQHF.

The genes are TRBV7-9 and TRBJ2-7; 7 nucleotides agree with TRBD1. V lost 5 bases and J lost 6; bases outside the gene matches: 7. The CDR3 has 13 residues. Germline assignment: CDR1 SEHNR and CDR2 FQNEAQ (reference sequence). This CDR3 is CASSGKGAGEQYF. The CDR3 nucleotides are TGTGCCAGCAGCGGAAAGGGGGCAGGCGAGCAGTACTTC.

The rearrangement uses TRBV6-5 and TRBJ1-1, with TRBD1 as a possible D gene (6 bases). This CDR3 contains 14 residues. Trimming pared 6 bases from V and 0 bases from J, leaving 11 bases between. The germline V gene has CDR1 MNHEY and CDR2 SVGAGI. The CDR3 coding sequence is TGTGCCAGCAGGAGGGACACCTTGAACACTGAAGCTTTCTTT. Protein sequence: CASRRDTLNTEAFF.

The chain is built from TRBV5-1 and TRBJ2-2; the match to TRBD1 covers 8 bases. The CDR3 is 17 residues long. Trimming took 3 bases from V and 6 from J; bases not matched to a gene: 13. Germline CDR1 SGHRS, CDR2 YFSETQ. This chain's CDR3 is CASSYYQGAAYSGELFF. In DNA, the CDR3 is TGCGCCAGCAGCTACTACCAGGGGGCGGCTTATTCCGGGGAGCTGTTTTTT.

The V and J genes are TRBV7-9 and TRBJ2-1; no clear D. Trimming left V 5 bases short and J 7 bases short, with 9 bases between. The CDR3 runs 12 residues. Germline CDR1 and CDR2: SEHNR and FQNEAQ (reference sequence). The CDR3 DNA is TGTGCCAGCAGCCACGGGTCGAATGAGCAGTTCTTC. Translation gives CASSHGSNEQFF.

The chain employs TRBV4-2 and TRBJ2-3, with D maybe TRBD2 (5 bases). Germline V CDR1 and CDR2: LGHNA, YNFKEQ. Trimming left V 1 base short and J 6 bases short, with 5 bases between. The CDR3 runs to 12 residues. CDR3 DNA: TGTGCCAGCAGCCAAGCGGGGGATACGCAGTATTTT. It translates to CASSQAGDTQYF.

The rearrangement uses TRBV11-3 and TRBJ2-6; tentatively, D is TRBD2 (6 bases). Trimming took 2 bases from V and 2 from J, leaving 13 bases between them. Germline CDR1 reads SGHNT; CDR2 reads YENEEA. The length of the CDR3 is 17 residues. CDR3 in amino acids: CASSLPAWGAGANVLTF. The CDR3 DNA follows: TGTGCCAGCAGCTTACCGGCTTGGGGGGCTGGGGCCAACGTCCTGACTTTC.